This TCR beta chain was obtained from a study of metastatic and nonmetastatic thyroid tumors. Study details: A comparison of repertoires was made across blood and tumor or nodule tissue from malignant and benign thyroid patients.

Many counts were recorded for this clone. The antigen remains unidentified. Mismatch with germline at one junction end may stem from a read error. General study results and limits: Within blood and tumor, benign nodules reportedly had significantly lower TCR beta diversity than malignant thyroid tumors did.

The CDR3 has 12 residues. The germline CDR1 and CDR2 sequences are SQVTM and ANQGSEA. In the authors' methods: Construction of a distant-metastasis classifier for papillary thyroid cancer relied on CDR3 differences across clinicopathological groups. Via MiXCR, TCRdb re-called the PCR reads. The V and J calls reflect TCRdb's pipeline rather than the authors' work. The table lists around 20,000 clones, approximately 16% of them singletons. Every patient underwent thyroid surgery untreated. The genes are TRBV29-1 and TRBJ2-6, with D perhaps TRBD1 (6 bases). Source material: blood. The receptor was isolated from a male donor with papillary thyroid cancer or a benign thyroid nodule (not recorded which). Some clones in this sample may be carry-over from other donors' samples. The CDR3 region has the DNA TGCAGCGTTGTGGCAGGGGCCAGCGTCCTGACTTTC. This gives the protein CSVVAGASVLTF.